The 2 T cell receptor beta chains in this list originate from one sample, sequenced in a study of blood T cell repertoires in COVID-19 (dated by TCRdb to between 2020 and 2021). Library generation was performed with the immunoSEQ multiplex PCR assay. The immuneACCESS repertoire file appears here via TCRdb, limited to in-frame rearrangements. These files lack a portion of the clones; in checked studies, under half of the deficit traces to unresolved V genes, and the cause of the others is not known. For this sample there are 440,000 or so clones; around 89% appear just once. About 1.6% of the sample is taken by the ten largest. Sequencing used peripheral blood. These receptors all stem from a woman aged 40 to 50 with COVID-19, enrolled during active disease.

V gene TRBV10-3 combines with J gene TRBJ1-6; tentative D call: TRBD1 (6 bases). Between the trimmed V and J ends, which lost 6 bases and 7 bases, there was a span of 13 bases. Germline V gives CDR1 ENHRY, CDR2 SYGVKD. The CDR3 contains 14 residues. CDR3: CAISPKGVNSPLHF. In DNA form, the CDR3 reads TGTGCCATCAGCCCCAAGGGGGTGAATTCACCCCTCCACTTT.

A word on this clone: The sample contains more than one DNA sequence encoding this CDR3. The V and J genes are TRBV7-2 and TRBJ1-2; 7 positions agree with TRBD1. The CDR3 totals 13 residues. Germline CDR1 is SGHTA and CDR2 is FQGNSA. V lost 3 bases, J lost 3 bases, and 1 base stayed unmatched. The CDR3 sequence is CASSFTGDYGYTF. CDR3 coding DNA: TGTGCCAGCAGCTTCACAGGGGACTATGGCTACACCTTC.